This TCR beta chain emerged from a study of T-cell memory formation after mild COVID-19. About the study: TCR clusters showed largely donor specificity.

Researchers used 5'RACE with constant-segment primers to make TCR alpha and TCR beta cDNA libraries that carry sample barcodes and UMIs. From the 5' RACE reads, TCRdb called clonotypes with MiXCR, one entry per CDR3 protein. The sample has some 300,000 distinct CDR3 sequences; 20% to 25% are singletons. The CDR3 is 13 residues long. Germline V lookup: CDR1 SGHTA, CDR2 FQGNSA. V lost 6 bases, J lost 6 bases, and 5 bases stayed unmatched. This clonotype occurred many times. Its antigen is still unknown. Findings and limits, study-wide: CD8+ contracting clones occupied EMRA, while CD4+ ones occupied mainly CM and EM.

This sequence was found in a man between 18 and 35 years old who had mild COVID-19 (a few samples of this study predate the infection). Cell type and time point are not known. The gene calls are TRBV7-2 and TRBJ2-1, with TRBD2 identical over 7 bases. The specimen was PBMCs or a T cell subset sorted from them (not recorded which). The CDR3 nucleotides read TGTGCCAGCAGATTCGGCGGGGGCAATGAGCAGTTCTTC. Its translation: CASRFGGGNEQFF.